This TCR beta chain came from a study of metastatic and nonmetastatic thyroid tumors. Overall study: The study looked at repertoires side by side in blood and in tumor or nodule tissue from malignant and benign thyroid patients.

Notes on the study in general: Significantly higher TCR beta diversity was reportedly seen in malignant thyroid tumors than benign nodules, in blood and tumor.

Germline V gene sequence: CDR1 SGHTA, CDR2 FQGNSA. The CDR3 sequence is 14 residues long. V was clipped by 5 bases and J by 7 bases; unmatched bases: 8. Each patient came to thyroid surgery without any prior treatment (of any kind). TCRdb called clones again from the PCR reads with MiXCR. The sample contains 17,000 or so clones, about 30% of which appear only once. Only a few counts were recorded for this clone. Its specificity is unknown. This receptor was taken from a female donor with papillary thyroid cancer or a benign thyroid nodule (not recorded which). Some clones in this sample may be carry-over from other donors' samples. The chain couples TRBV7-2 to TRBJ2-7; TRBD2 matches at 10 bases. The sample was adjacent normal tissue. CDR3 coding DNA: TGTGCCAGCAGCGCCCCGGGACTAGCGAGGGAGCAGTACTTC. It codes for CASSAPGLAREQYF.